The clone carrying this T cell receptor beta chain qualifies as medium-sized. Its antigen is not known. Treatment given: roughly 10-day PBMC culture with coronavirus spike peptide pools or control peptides (ViraFEST assay). The data derive from a study of vaccination and CD4 T cells after COVID-19. The Oncomine TCR Beta short-read assay was applied to DNA of cultured CD4+ T cells. TCRdb called the PCR reads again in MiXCR, with one record for every CDR3 protein. The sample holds about 14,000 distinct CDR3 sequences, about 60% seen once. This sequence originates from a human donor who had recovered from COVID-19. Sequencing was done on a sample of CD4+ T cells from blood, cultured in vitro.

CDR3 amino acids: CAISPSTGGWTEAFF. The CDR3 coding sequence is TGTGCCATCAGCCCATCAACAGGGGGCTGGACTGAAGCTTTCTTT. V and J are TRBV10-3 and TRBJ1-1, with 9 positions matching TRBD1. After removal of 6 bases from V and 5 bases from J, the junction contained 10 bases not matched to a gene. The germline gives CDR1 ENHRY, CDR2 SYGVKD. The CDR3 has 15 amino acids.